These 23 T cell receptor beta chains share one sample of origin, sequenced in a study of technical replicates of blood from several donors. The data were produced by immunoSEQ multiplex PCR, yet TCRdb's version contains in-frame clones alone and is incomplete. Found here are 84,000 or so clones, just over 90% of them singletons; the top ten hold about 0.23%. Sequencing was done on a sample of T cells isolated from PBMCs. These receptor sequences come from a human donor in good health.

V gene TRBV6-5 combines with J gene TRBJ2-5; D possibly corresponds to TRBD1 (6 bases). CDR3 length: 13 residues. CDR1 and CDR2 from the germline V gene are MNHEY and SVGAGI. With 5 bases removed from V and 2 bases from J, the gap between germline ends came to 9 bases. The CDR3 loop is CASSRDIQETQYF. The DNA for the CDR3 is TGTGCCAGCAGTCGGGACATTCAAGAGACCCAGTACTTC.

The chain couples TRBV9 to TRBJ2-2; 12 nucleotides agree with TRBD1. This CDR3 comprises 16 residues. The V and J ends lost 2 bases and 7 bases, in that order; junction bases with no gene match: 6. The germline V gene has CDR1 SGDLS and CDR2 YYNGEE. This CDR3 is CASSVGTGGLGGELFF. CDR3 DNA sequence: TGTGCCAGCAGCGTCGGGACAGGGGGCTTAGGCGGGGAGCTGTTTTTT.

The chain couples TRBV5-5 to TRBJ1-2; perhaps TRBD1 as D (5 bases). CDR1 is SGHKS, CDR2 YYEKEE, per germline (reference sequence). V was pared by 6 bases and J by 4 bases, with 16 bases between. The CDR3 length is 14 residues. The DNA for the CDR3 is TGTGCCAGCATTCCGACAGAAATATTCTATGGCTACACCTTC. It yields the protein CASIPTEIFYGYTF.

The chain is built from TRBV6-6 and TRBJ2-1; D is unclear. The V gene's germline CDR1 is MNHNY and CDR2 SVGAGI (reference sequence). The CDR3 extends over 13 amino acids. V lost 5 bases, J lost 4 bases, and 9 bases lay in between. The CDR3 DNA is TGTGCCAGCAGTCCGCGACAATACAATGAGCAGTTCTTC. The encoded protein is CASSPRQYNEQFF.

The CDR3, as DNA: TGTGCCAGCAGCTCCAGGACAGGGGGCTATGGCTACACCTTC. This gives the protein CASSSRTGGYGYTF. The V call is TRBV5-4, the J call TRBJ1-2, with 10 positions matching TRBD1. The germline gives CDR1 SGHNT, CDR2 YYREEE (reference sequence). V gave up 3 bases and J gave up 4 bases; unmatched junction bases: 3. The CDR3 runs 14 residues. The full variable domain, rest sourced from reference TRBV5-4 and TRBJ1-2, is ETGVTQSPTHLIKTRGQQVTLRCSSQSGHNTVSWYQQALGQGPQFIFQYYREEENGRGNFPPRFSGLQFPNYSSELNVNALELDDSALYLCASSSRTGGYGYTFGSGTRLTVV.

V gene TRBV2 combines with J gene TRBJ1-3, with unresolved D. CDR1 is SNHLY, CDR2 FYNNEI, per germline. There are 13 residues in the CDR3. The germline V and J ends were trimmed by 6 bases and 1 base, with 7 bases remaining between them. In DNA form, the CDR3 reads TGTGCCAGCAGCTTGTATTCTGGAAACACCATATATTTT. This encodes CASSLYSGNTIYF.

The chain has TRBV2 and TRBJ1-2, with 7 bases identical to TRBD1. Germline values: CDR1 SNHLY, CDR2 FYNNEI. V dropped 9 bases and J dropped 6; count of bases not matched to a gene: 10. The CDR3 is made up of 13 amino acids. For the CDR3, the DNA is TGTGCCAGGGGGGGAACGGGACAGCATGGCTACACCTTC. It translates to CARGGTGQHGYTF.

The rearrangement uses TRBV6-5 and TRBJ2-7, with D possibly being TRBD2 (6 bases). The germline gives CDR1 MNHEY, CDR2 SVGAGI. This CDR3 has 16 residues. The V gene lost 0 bases and the J gene lost 2 bases, with 14 bases spanning the gap. For the CDR3, the DNA is TGTGCCAGCAGTTACTCCGGGGCGGGATATCCCTACGAGCAGTACTTC. Its protein is CASSYSGAGYPYEQYF.

The chain carries TRBV5-4 and TRBJ2-5, with TRBD2 identical over 7 bases. V trimming: 4 bases; J trimming: 4 bases; junction bases outside the gene matches: 4. This CDR3 is 13 amino acids long. CDR1 and CDR2 from the germline V gene are SGHNT and YYREEE (reference sequence). The chain's CDR3 is CASSEGRGETQYF. CDR3 coding DNA: TGTGCCAGCAGCGAGGGGAGGGGAGAGACCCAGTACTTC. Looking up the rest from reference TRBV5-4 and TRBJ2-5 gives the full variable domain: ETGVTQSPTHLIKTRGQQVTLRCSSQSGHNTVSWYQQALGQGPQFIFQYYREEENGRGNFPPRFSGLQFPNYSSELNVNALELDDSALYLCASSEGRGETQYFGPGTRLLVL.

This clone came up once. The V and J genes are TRBV5-1 and TRBJ1-6; perhaps TRBD1 as D (5 bases). Germline V CDR1 and CDR2: SGHRS, YFSETQ. This CDR3 comprises 15 residues. V lost 1 base, J lost 10 bases, and 15 bases lay in between. CDR3 sequence (DNA): TGCGCCAGCAGCTTGAGCTTGGGGGAGGGATCACCCCTCCACTTT. Residues: CASSLSLGEGSPLHF.

The genes are TRBV4-1 and TRBJ2-1, with 10 bases aligning to TRBD2. Germline V gives CDR1 MGHRA, CDR2 YSYEKL. The V and J ends lost 2 bases and 9 bases, in that order; junction bases with no gene match: 7. This CDR3 is 15 amino acids long. This CDR3 is CASSQPGLAEREQFF. The CDR3 DNA follows: TGCGCCAGCAGCCAACCCGGACTAGCGGAACGTGAGCAGTTCTTC.

The V call is TRBV21-1, the J call TRBJ1-4. TRBV21-1 is a pseudogene. This CDR3 has 11 amino acids. The CDR3 DNA is TGTGCCAGCGTGTTGCGGGGAAAACTGTTTTTT. Protein: CASVLRGKLFF.

This clone was detected only a few times. The V gene is TRBV5-1, the J gene TRBJ1-1; D possibly corresponds to TRBD1 (5 bases). Trimming stripped 7 bases from V and 5 bases from J, with 15 bases between. The CDR3 extends over 13 amino acids. CDR1 and CDR2 (germline): SGHRS, YFSETQ. The CDR3 region has the DNA TGCGCCAGCTCAACTACGGGGGAAACTGAAGCTTTCTTT. Amino acid sequence: CASSTTGETEAFF.

The rearrangement joins TRBV6-5 to TRBJ1-1; D not resolved. This CDR3 is 15 amino acids long. V lost 5 bases and J lost 2, with 15 bases in between. Germline CDR1 and CDR2: MNHEY and SVGAGI. The CDR3 loop is CASSLSGGSNTEAFF. The CDR3 DNA reads as TGTGCCAGCAGTCTCTCGGGTGGCAGTAACACTGAAGCTTTCTTT.

The sample holds a few counts of this clone. The rearrangement joins TRBV9 to TRBJ2-1; D possibly corresponds to TRBD2 (5 bases). The CDR3 contains 15 residues. V lost 4 bases, J lost 5 bases, and 16 bases lay in between. The germline V gene encodes CDR1 SGDLS and CDR2 YYNGEE. CDR3 DNA sequence: TGTGCCAGCAGCCCGAGACTAACGCCAAACAATGAGCAGTTCTTC. Amino acids: CASSPRLTPNNEQFF.

This chain joins TRBV29-1 and TRBJ2-5; 7 bases align to TRBD1. There are 13 residues in the CDR3. CDR1 and CDR2 from the germline V gene are SQVTM and ANQGSEA. V lost 4 bases, J lost 7 bases, and 9 bases stayed unmatched. The chain's CDR3 is CSVVGTAAGTQYF. The CDR3 DNA sequence: TGCAGCGTTGTTGGGACAGCTGCGGGGACCCAGTACTTC.

This clone was picked up one time. The V gene is TRBV10-1, the J gene TRBJ1-1, with TRBD1 matching 8 bases. The CDR3 spans 14 residues. CDR1 is WNHNN and CDR2 is SYGVQD in the germline V gene (reference sequence). The trim removed 5 bases at V and 4 bases at J, leaving 6 bases unmatched. CDR3 sequence (DNA): TGCGCCAGCAGTACCGGACAGGGCCCCACTGAAGCTTTCTTT. It translates to CASSTGQGPTEAFF.

The gene calls are TRBV2 and TRBJ2-1, with D maybe TRBD2 (6 bases). Germline V gives CDR1 SNHLY, CDR2 FYNNEI. Trimming removed 5 bases at V and 5 bases at J, with 19 bases between. There are 16 residues in the CDR3. As DNA, the CDR3 is TGTGCCAGCAGTCTCAAGGGACTTGACTTTAACAATGAGCAGTTCTTC. The encoded protein is CASSLKGLDFNNEQFF.

This clone occurred once. The V and J genes are TRBV6-5 and TRBJ2-3, with D uncertain. The germline V gene encodes CDR1 MNHEY and CDR2 SVGAGI. V gave up 8 bases and J gave up 1 base, with 10 bases separating them. The CDR3 length is 13 residues. This CDR3 is CASQRPGTDTQYF. CDR3 bases: TGTGCCAGCCAACGCCCGGGCACAGATACGCAGTATTTT.

V and J are TRBV11-2 and TRBJ1-2; TRBD1 matches at 11 bases. Germline V gene sequence: CDR1 SGHAT, CDR2 FQNNGV. The trim removed 6 bases at V and 6 bases at J, leaving 6 bases unmatched. The CDR3 spans 14 residues. The CDR3, as DNA: TGTGCCAGCAGACTAGGGACAGGGGGAGATGGCTACACCTTC. Translation: CASRLGTGGDGYTF.

The chain employs TRBV7-6 and TRBJ2-3, with 10 bases identical to TRBD1. Germline V gives CDR1 SGHVS, CDR2 FNYEAQ. The V gene end was trimmed by 0 bases and the J gene end by 4 bases; junction bases not matched to a gene: 4. The CDR3 sequence is 16 residues long. DNA of the CDR3: TGTGCCAGCAGCTTAGCAGGACAGGGGGGTCCAGATACGCAGTATTTT. This encodes CASSLAGQGGPDTQYF.

This sequence joins TRBV30 and TRBJ1-1; D remains unclear. Germline CDR1 and CDR2: GTSNPN and SVGIG (reference sequence). The CDR3 contains 17 residues. Trimming pared 0 bases from V and 5 bases from J, leaving 22 bases between. CDR3 loop: CAWSVRESAEVVTEAFF. The CDR3 DNA sequence: TGTGCCTGGAGTGTACGTGAAAGCGCCGAGGTTGTAACTGAAGCTTTCTTT. Full variable domain (missing parts from reference TRBV30 and TRBJ1-1): SQTIHQWPATLVQPVGSPLSLECTVEGTSNPNLYWYRQAAGRGLQLLFYSVGIGQISSEVPQNLSASRPQDRQFILSSKKLLLSDSGFYLCAWSVRESAEVVTEAFFGQGTRLTVV.

This clone was recorded once. The V gene is TRBV27, the J gene TRBJ2-5; TRBD2 might be the D (6 bases). V dropped 0 bases and J dropped 2 bases, with 16 bases sitting between them. The germline V gene has CDR1 MNHEY and CDR2 SMNVEV (reference sequence). The CDR3 has 17 amino acids. CDR3 nucleotide sequence: TGTGCCAGCAGTTTATCCTCCTTCACGGGGGTTCAAGAGACCCAGTACTTC. It codes for CASSLSSFTGVQETQYF.